These T cell receptor beta chains were read from a single sample in a study of OX40 agonist ivuxolimab in advanced cancers. Clones were sequenced by immunoSEQ multiplex PCR, and TCRdb holds only the in-frame ones, with some missing. The repertoire holds fewer than 55,000 clones, with 80% to 90% as singletons. The specimen was CD4+ or CD8+ T cells sorted from blood, collected in a trial of the OX40 agonist ivuxolimab. These receptors originate from an adult with an advanced solid tumor such as melanoma, head and neck, liver or kidney cancer. Each CDR3 is given with its conserved first and last residue. The D gene is left open where the match is weak. Size values are once, few and many counts, or a class for expanded clones, and some rows have none.

.,TRBV29-1,TRBJ1-1,.,CSVWTPNTEAFF,TGCAGCGTTTGGACACCCAACACTGAAGCTTTCTTT
.,TRBV7-9,TRBJ2-5,.,CASSLSAQGTQYF,TGTGCCAGCAGCTTATCGGCGCAGGGGACCCAGTACTTC
.,TRBV6-1,TRBJ2-2,.,CASLTEGGGELFF,TGTGCCAGCTTGACGGAGGGCGGCGGGGAGCTGTTTTTT
.,TRBV21-1,TRBJ1-2,.,CASSKRAGFYGYTF,TGTGCCAGCAGCAAAAGGGCAGGCTTCTATGGCTACACCTTC
.,TRBV7-2,TRBJ2-2,once,CASRTGPSFGGELFF,TGTGCCAGCAGGACCGGGCCAAGCTTTGGCGGGGAGCTGTTTTTT
TRBD1,TRBV10-1,TRBJ2-3,.,CASSDGQGPDTQYF,TGCGCCAGCAGTGACGGACAGGGGCCAGATACGCAGTATTTT
.,TRBV5-4,TRBJ2-5,.,CASSLAGMGETQYF,TGTGCCAGCAGCTTGGCGGGGATGGGGGAGACCCAGTACTTC
.,TRBV10-1,TRBJ2-5,.,CASSAGRISIETQYF,TGCGCCAGCAGCGCGGGCCGAATTTCGATAGAGACCCAGTACTTC
.,TRBV6-5,TRBJ1-2,.,CASSYSGRFGGYTF,TGTGCCAGCAGTTACTCGGGACGCTTCGGGGGCTACACCTTC
.,TRBV6-5,TRBJ2-7,.,CASTSQAYEQYF,TGTGCCAGCACCTCCCAGGCCTACGAGCAGTACTTC
.,TRBV27,TRBJ2-3,.,CASRPWGADTQYF,TGTGCCAGCAGGCCGTGGGGGGCAGATACGCAGTATTTT
.,TRBV5-6,TRBJ2-7,.,CASSLMQSYEQYF,TGTGCCAGCAGCTTGATGCAGAGCTACGAGCAGTACTTC
.,TRBV5-1,TRBJ2-4,.,CASSLDTMYIQYF,TGCGCCAGCAGCTTGGACACGATGTACATTCAGTACTTC
.,TRBV6-5,TRBJ1-1,few,CASRVKGSTEAFF,TGTGCCAGCAGAGTTAAGGGTAGCACTGAAGCTTTCTTT
.,TRBV29-1,TRBJ2-1,.,CSVDRSPEQFF,TGCAGCGTTGACAGAAGTCCTGAGCAGTTCTTC
.,TRBV7-2,TRBJ2-7,.,CASSFGGSEYEQYF,TGTGCCAGCAGCTTCGGGGGTAGCGAGTACGAGCAGTACTTC
.,TRBV6-5,TRBJ1-2,.,CASSRDGGGHYGYTF,TGTGCCAGCAGTAGGGACGGCGGAGGACACTATGGCTACACCTTC
TRBD1,TRBV5-1,TRBJ1-4,.,CASSFGTANEKLFF,TGCGCCAGCAGCTTCGGGACAGCTAATGAAAAACTGTTTTTT
TRBD2,TRBV5-1,TRBJ2-7,.,CASSRGGRGVSSYEQYF,TGCGCCAGCAGCCGGGGAGGGCGCGGCGTGAGCTCCTACGAGCAGTACTTC
.,TRBV5-1,TRBJ1-3,.,CASTQGSSGNTIYF,TGCGCCAGCACCCAGGGGTCCTCTGGAAACACCATATATTTT
.,TRBV19,TRBJ2-2,.,CASNVHNTGELFF,TGTGCCAGTAACGTACACAACACCGGGGAGCTGTTTTTT
.,TRBV19,TRBJ2-3,.,CASSIKTDTQYF,TGTGCCAGTAGTATAAAGACAGATACGCAGTATTTT
.,TRBV7-8,TRBJ1-3,.,CASSSEGGATGNTIYF,TGTGCCAGCAGCTCCGAGGGGGGGGCGACTGGAAACACCATATATTTT
TRBD1,TRBV10-3,TRBJ1-2,.,CAISNGQGRYTF,TGTGCCATCAGCAATGGACAGGGCCGCTACACCTTC
.,TRBV9,TRBJ1-1,.,CASSVNHGTEAFF,TGTGCCAGCAGCGTGAACCACGGCACTGAAGCTTTCTTT
.,TRBV29-1,TRBJ2-3,.,CSVGLGAGTDTQYF,TGCAGCGTTGGGCTCGGGGCAGGCACAGATACGCAGTATTTT
TRBD2,TRBV5-4,TRBJ2-2,once,CASSPQSGGATGELFF,TGTGCCAGCAGCCCCCAAAGCGGGGGGGCCACCGGGGAGCTGTTTTTT
TRBD1,TRBV4-2,TRBJ2-5,.,CASSQTGGGETQYF,TGTGCCAGCAGCCAGACAGGGGGCGGAGAGACCCAGTACTTC
TRBD2,TRBV19,TRBJ2-3,.,CASSSGGANTQYF,TGTGCCAGTAGTAGCGGGGGGGCGAATACGCAGTATTTT